This entry lists 18 T cell receptor beta chains sequenced from one sample in a study of cytomegalovirus exposure and HLA in healthy donors. Primers: 60 Vbeta forward and 13 Jbeta reverse. The table came from immunoSEQ multiplex PCR; TCRdb's copy has only in-frame clones and leaves some out. The sample holds fewer than 200,000 clones, 75% to 90% seen once. Sequenced material: PBMCs. The source of these receptors is a male donor in good health and CMV-seronegative.

The chain uses TRBV5-4 and TRBJ2-5, with 8 bases matching TRBD2. J was trimmed by 4 bases and V by 1 base; bases with no gene match: 9. The germline CDR1 and CDR2 sequences are SGHNT and YYREEE (reference sequence). The CDR3 covers 16 residues. The CDR3 loop is CASSLQSGGLLETQYF. CDR3 in DNA: TGTGCCAGCAGCTTGCAGTCGGGGGGGCTCTTAGAGACCCAGTACTTC. Together with reference TRBV5-4 and TRBJ2-5, the CDR3 gives the full variable domain: ETGVTQSPTHLIKTRGQQVTLRCSSQSGHNTVSWYQQALGQGPQFIFQYYREEENGRGNFPPRFSGLQFPNYSSELNVNALELDDSALYLCASSLQSGGLLETQYFGPGTRLLVL.

The chain employs TRBV5-1 and TRBJ2-5; perhaps TRBD2 as D (5 bases). Looked up from germline, CDR1 is SGHRS and CDR2 is YFSETQ. This CDR3 has 16 residues. With 1 base removed from V and 4 bases from J, the gap between germline ends came to 17 bases. The DNA of the CDR3 is TGCGCCAGCAGCTTGATGGACCGTGCCCGGGGAGAGACCCAGTACTTC. Its protein is CASSLMDRARGETQYF.

The V and J genes are TRBV6-1 and TRBJ2-2; tentative D call: TRBD2 (6 bases). The CDR3 totals 15 residues. The germline gives CDR1 MNHNS, CDR2 SASEGT. The V gene lost 0 bases and the J gene lost 8 bases, with 13 bases spanning the gap. CDR3 loop: CASSEADAGRGELFF. For the CDR3, the DNA is TGTGCCAGCAGTGAAGCCGACGCGGGGAGGGGGGAGCTGTTTTTT.

The rearrangement links TRBV27 to TRBJ2-7; 7 positions match TRBD2. V was pared by 7 bases and J by 5 bases, with 11 bases of the junction left unmatched. The CDR3 totals 14 residues. Germline CDR1 MNHEY, CDR2 SMNVEV (reference sequence). As DNA, the CDR3 is TGTGCCAGCACCCAGCGGGGCAGTGGAGACGAGCAGTACTTC. This codes for CASTQRGSGDEQYF.

The chain is built from TRBV6-6 and TRBJ2-6, with TRBD1 identical over 9 bases. CDR3 length equals 16 residues. Losses at the gene ends were 6 bases for V and 4 bases for J; bases not matched to a gene: 7. Germline values: CDR1 MNHNY, CDR2 SVGAGI (reference sequence). Here the CDR3 reads CASSQGTGSGANVLTF. DNA for the CDR3: TGTGCCAGCAGCCAAGGGACAGGGTCCGGGGCCAACGTCCTGACTTTC.

This clone was observed a few times. Additional DNA sequences in this sample encode the identical CDR3. The V and J genes are TRBV6-5 and TRBJ1-2; 9 bases agree with TRBD1. The CDR3 is 14 amino acids. Germline assignment: CDR1 MNHEY and CDR2 SVGAGI. V trimming: 5 bases; J trimming: 2 bases; junction bases outside the gene matches: 3. The CDR3 loop is CASSRDRDNYGYTF. CDR3 DNA sequence: TGTGCCAGCAGTCGGGACAGGGACAACTATGGCTACACCTTC.

CDR3 in DNA: TGCGCCAGCAGCTTGCCCGGACAGACCTACGAGCAGTACTTC. It codes for CASSLPGQTYEQYF. The chain carries TRBV5-1 and TRBJ2-7, with D possibly matching TRBD1 (6 bases). Germline values: CDR1 SGHRS, CDR2 YFSETQ. This CDR3 region has 14 residues. The V gene lost 1 base and the J gene lost 2 bases, with 10 bases spanning the gap. The full variable domain, rest sourced from reference TRBV5-1 and TRBJ2-7, is KAGVTQTPRYLIKTRGQQVTLSCSPISGHRSVSWYQQTPGQGLQFLFEYFSETQRNKGNFPGRFSGRQFSNSRSEMNVSTLELGDSALYLCASSLPGQTYEQYFGPGTRLTVT.

The rearrangement uses TRBV10-3 and TRBJ2-1, with D perhaps TRBD2 (5 bases). V was trimmed by 0 bases and J by 1 base, leaving 13 bases between them. The CDR3 sequence is 17 residues long. Germline lookup yields CDR1 ENHRY and CDR2 SYGVKD. For the CDR3, the DNA is TGTGCCATCAGTGAGTCGCAGCCGGGCGGGTCCTACAATGAGCAGTTCTTC. It is translated as CAISESQPGGSYNEQFF.

The chain is built from TRBV6-1 and TRBJ2-7, with TRBD1 as a possible D gene (7 bases). The CDR3 extends over 13 amino acids. The germline V and J ends were trimmed by 4 bases and 5 bases, with 12 bases remaining between them. Germline CDR1 and CDR2: MNHNS and SASEGT. In nucleotides, the CDR3 is TGTGCCAGCAGTGTAGGGGGCGGGGACGAGCAGTACTTC. Its translation: CASSVGGGDEQYF.

The chain has TRBV15 and TRBJ1-5; D perhaps matches TRBD1 (6 bases). Germline loops: CDR1 LNHNV, CDR2 YYDKDF (reference sequence). Trimming pared 0 bases from V and 2 bases from J, leaving 14 bases between. The CDR3 is 17 amino acids. This CDR3 reads CATSRDHIRQGNQPQHF. The CDR3 DNA is TGTGCCACCAGCAGAGACCATATCCGACAGGGCAATCAGCCCCAGCATTTT.

The rearrangement links TRBV5-6 to TRBJ1-2; the match to TRBD1 covers 10 bases. The CDR3 consists of 15 residues. Unmatched junction bases numbered 5, after V lost 4 bases and J lost 2 bases. Germline-derived CDR1 and CDR2 are SGHDT and YYEEEE. This chain's CDR3 is CASSPGTGANYGYTF. CDR3 nucleotides: TGTGCCAGCAGCCCAGGGACAGGGGCAAACTATGGCTACACCTTC.

The chain couples TRBV5-4 to TRBJ2-7; possibly TRBD1 for D (5 bases). The CDR3 loop spans 14 amino acids. Trimming pared 4 bases from V and 6 bases from J, leaving 17 bases between. The germline CDR1 and CDR2 sequences are SGHNT and YYREEE (reference sequence). CDR3 residues: CASSPLPRASEQYF. In DNA form, the CDR3 reads TGTGCCAGCAGCCCACTCCCCAGGGCGAGCGAGCAGTACTTC.

This chain uses TRBV6-5 with TRBJ2-5; 9 positions match TRBD1. The better agreement between TRBJ2-7 and the DNA end casts doubt on the J call. CDR3 length equals 14 residues. Germline loops: CDR1 MNHEY, CDR2 SVGAGI. CDR3 sequence (DNA): TGTGCCAGCAGTTATGGGACAGGGAGAGGCGAGCAGTACTTC. Translating gives CASSYGTGRGEQYF.

The chain is built from TRBV30 and TRBJ1-5; unclear D gene. Germline CDR1 GTSNPN, CDR2 SVGIG (reference sequence). Trimming shortened V by 1 base and J by 0 bases, and 10 bases separated the two germline ends. CDR3 length: 15 amino acids. CDR3 residues: CAWSGYSFSNQPQHF. In DNA, the CDR3 is TGTGCCTGGAGTGGCTACAGCTTTAGCAATCAGCCCCAGCATTTT.

The gene calls are TRBV7-8 and TRBJ1-2; 9 positions match TRBD1. Losses at the gene ends were 0 bases for V and 6 bases for J; bases not matched to a gene: 8. The germline CDR1 and CDR2 sequences are SGHVS and FQNEAQ. There are 16 residues in the CDR3. The CDR3 sequence: CASSLARDRESNGYTF. For the CDR3, the DNA is TGTGCCAGCAGCTTAGCCCGGGACAGGGAATCTAATGGCTACACCTTC.

V is TRBV10-2 and J is TRBJ2-3; 8 bases fit TRBD2. J lost 0 bases, V lost 6 bases, and 2 bases had no gene match. Looked up from germline, CDR1 is WSHSY and CDR2 is SAAADI. This CDR3 is built from 14 residues. Here the CDR3 reads CASSVAGSTDTQYF. The CDR3 DNA follows: TGCGCCAGCAGCGTAGCGGGGAGCACAGATACGCAGTATTTT.

The gene calls are TRBV19 and TRBJ2-5; D remains unclear. The V gene lost 4 bases and the J gene lost 2 bases, with 8 bases spanning the gap. Germline V gives CDR1 LNHDA, CDR2 SQIVND (reference sequence). This CDR3 comprises 13 residues. CDR3: CASSRAEQETQYF. In DNA form, the CDR3 reads TGTGCCAGTAGTAGGGCAGAACAAGAGACCCAGTACTTC. The full variable domain, completed using reference TRBV19 and TRBJ2-5, is DGGITQSPKYLFRKEGQNVTLSCEQNLNHDAMYWYRQDPGQGLRLIYYSQIVNDFQKGDIAEGYSVSREKKESFPLTVTSAQKNPTAFYLCASSRAEQETQYFGPGTRLLVL.

The chain couples TRBV5-1 to TRBJ2-5, with D tentatively TRBD2 (6 bases). V gave up 8 bases and J gave up 1 base, with 15 bases separating them. CDR1 and CDR2 from the germline V gene are SGHRS and YFSETQ. The CDR3 contains 14 residues. The CDR3 DNA follows: TGCGCCAGTCAGGGACTCAACATCCAAGAGACCCAGTACTTC. This translates into CASQGLNIQETQYF. Full variable domain (outside the CDR3, taken from reference TRBV5-1 and TRBJ2-5): KAGVTQTPRYLIKTRGQQVTLSCSPISGHRSVSWYQQTPGQGLQFLFEYFSETQRNKGNFPGRFSGRQFSNSRSEMNVSTLELGDSALYLCASQGLNIQETQYFGPGTRLLVL.